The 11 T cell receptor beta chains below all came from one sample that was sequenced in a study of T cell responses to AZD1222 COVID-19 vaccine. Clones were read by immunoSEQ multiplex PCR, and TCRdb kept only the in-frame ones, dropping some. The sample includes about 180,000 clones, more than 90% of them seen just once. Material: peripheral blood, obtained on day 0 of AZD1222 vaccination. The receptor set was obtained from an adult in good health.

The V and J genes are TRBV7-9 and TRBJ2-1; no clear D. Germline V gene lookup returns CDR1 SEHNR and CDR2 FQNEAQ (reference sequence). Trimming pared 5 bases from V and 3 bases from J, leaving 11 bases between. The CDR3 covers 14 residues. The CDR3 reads CASSPSSDYNEQFF. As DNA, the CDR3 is TGTGCCAGCAGCCCGTCGAGCGACTACAATGAGCAGTTCTTC.

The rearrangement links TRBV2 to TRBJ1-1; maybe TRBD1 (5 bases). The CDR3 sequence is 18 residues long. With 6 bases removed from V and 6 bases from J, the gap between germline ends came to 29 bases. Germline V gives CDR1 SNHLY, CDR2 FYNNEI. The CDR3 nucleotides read TGTGCCAGCAGAGCTACCCATGGACTCCGGGGGAAGTCGGCTGAAGCTTTCTTT. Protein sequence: CASRATHGLRGKSAEAFF.

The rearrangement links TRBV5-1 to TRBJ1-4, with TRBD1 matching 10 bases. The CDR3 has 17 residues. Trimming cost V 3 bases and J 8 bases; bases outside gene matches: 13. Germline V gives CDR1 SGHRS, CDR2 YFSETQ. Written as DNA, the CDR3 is TGCGCCAGCAGCTCATTACCGACAGGGGGCTTTGTAGAAAAACTGTTTTTT. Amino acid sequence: CASSSLPTGGFVEKLFF.

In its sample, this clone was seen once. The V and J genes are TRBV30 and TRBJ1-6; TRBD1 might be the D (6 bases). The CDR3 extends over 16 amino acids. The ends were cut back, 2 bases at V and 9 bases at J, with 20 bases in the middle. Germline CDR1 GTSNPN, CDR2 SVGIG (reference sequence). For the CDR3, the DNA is TGTGCCTGGAGTAGGGACATCCCAGGTAGGAGTTCACCCCTCCACTTT. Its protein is CAWSRDIPGRSSPLHF.

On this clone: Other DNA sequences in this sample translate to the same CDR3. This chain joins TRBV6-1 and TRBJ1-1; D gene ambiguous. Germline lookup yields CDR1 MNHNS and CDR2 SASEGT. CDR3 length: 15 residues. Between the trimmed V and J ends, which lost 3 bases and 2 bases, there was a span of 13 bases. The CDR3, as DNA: TGTGCCAGCAGTGAGAGAGGGAGGGCAAACACTGAAGCTTTCTTT. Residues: CASSERGRANTEAFF.

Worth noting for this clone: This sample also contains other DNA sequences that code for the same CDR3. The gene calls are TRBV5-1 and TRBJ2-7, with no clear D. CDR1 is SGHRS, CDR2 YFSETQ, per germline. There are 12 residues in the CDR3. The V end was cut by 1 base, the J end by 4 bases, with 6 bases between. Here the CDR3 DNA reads TGCGCCAGCAGCTTGACGTCGTACGAGCAGTACTTC. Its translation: CASSLTSYEQYF.

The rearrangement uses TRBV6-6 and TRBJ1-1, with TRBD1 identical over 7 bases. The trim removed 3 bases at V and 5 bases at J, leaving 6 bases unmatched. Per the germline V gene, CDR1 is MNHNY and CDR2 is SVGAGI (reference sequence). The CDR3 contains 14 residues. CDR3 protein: CASSYQGEGTEAFF. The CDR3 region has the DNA TGTGCCAGCAGTTATCAGGGGGAAGGTACTGAAGCTTTCTTT.

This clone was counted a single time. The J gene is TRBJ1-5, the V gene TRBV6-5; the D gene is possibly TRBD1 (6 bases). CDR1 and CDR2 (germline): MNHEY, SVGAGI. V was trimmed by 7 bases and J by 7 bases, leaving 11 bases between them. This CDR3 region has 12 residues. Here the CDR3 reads CASMTGRQPQHF. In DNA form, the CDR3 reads TGTGCCAGCATGACAGGCCGGCAGCCCCAGCATTTT.

The CDR3 region is CASSYRGGYGYTF. CDR3 sequence (DNA): TGTGCCAGCAGTTACAGGGGAGGCTATGGCTACACCTTC. The chain carries TRBV6-5 and TRBJ1-2; maybe TRBD1 (5 bases). This CDR3 is 13 amino acids long. Per germline, CDR1 MNHEY and CDR2 SVGAGI. With 2 bases removed from V and 4 bases from J, the gap between germline ends came to 8 bases.

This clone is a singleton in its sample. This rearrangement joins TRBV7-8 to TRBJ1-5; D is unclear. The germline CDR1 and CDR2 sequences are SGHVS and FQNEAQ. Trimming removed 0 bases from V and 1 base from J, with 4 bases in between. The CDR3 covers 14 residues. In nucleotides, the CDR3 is TGTGCCAGCAGCTTAGCGGGCAGCAATCAGCCCCAGCATTTT. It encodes CASSLAGSNQPQHF. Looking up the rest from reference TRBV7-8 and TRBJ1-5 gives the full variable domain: GAGVSQSPRYKVAKRGQDVALRCDPISGHVSLFWYQQALGQGPEFLTYFQNEAQLDKSGLPSDRFFAERPEGSVSTLKIQRTQQEDSAVYLCASSLAGSNQPQHFGDGTRLSIL.

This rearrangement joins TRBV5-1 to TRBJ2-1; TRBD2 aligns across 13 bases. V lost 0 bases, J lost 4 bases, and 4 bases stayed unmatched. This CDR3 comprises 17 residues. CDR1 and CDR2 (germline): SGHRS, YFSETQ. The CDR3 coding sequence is TGCGCCAGCAGCTTGGGGGGACTAGCGGGGCCATACAATGAGCAGTTCTTC. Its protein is CASSLGGLAGPYNEQFF.